This T cell receptor beta chain comes out of a study of T cells in localized non-small cell lung cancer. Sequenced by immunoSEQ multiplex PCR; TCRdb stores in-frame clones only, minus some. The data contain 60,000 to 85,000 clones, about 90% of them singletons. This clone was counted a single time. Antigen unknown. Study-level points and caveats: Adjacent lung held a median roughly 54 of the top 100 tumor clones. Tumor samples were not multi-region, leaving intratumor heterogeneity unexcluded.

From germline, CDR1 is MNHNY and CDR2 SVGAGI (reference sequence). The CDR3 sequence is 16 residues long. V was cut by 5 bases and J by 0 bases, with 15 bases left in between. This chain links TRBV6-6 with TRBJ2-3; D remains ambiguous. The TCR was taken from a male donor at least 60 years old with stage III squamous cell lung carcinoma. The source material was peripheral blood, sampled before any cancer treatment. The CDR3 loop is CASSPVLGPSTDTQYF. The CDR3 DNA reads as TGTGCCAGCAGTCCCGTGTTAGGCCCCAGCACAGATACGCAGTATTTT.